This T cell receptor (beta chain) was profiled in a study of type 1 regulatory T cells. Study-wide context: An in vitro protocol generated T-allo10, a Tr1-enriched, alloantigen-specific CD4 T cell product. Findings and limits, study-wide: Tr1 cells had a more restricted TCR repertoire than non-Tr1 cells.

In its sample, this clonotype was seen many times. Antigen specificity is unknown. Trimming took 7 bases from V and 5 from J, leaving 19 bases between them. Germline V lookup: CDR1 SGHRS, CDR2 YFSETQ. The CDR3 is 14 amino acids. TCRdb reprocessed the reads with MiXCR, giving one entry per CDR3 protein. The sample contains approximately 45,000 distinct CDR3 sequences, 12% of which appear only once. The sample taken for sequencing was cultured non-Tr1 T cells, either the whole culture or a sorted T cell fraction (not recorded which). The receptor was isolated from a human donor in good health. This rearrangement joins TRBV5-1 to TRBJ2-7; tentatively, D is TRBD1 or TRBD2 (7 bases each). The CDR3 DNA reads TGCGCCAGCGGGAGGGATGGCAGGGGGAACGAGCAGTACTTC. It codes for CASGRDGRGNEQYF.